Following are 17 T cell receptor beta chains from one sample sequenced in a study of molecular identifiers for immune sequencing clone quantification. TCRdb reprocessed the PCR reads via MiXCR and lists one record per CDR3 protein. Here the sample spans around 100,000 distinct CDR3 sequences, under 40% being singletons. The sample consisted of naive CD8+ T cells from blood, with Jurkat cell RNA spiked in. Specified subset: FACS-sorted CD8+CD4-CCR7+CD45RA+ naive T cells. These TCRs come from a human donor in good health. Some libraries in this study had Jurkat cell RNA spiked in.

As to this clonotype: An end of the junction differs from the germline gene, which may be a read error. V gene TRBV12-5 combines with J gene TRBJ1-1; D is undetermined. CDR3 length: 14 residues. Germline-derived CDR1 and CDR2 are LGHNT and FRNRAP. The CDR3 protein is CASGLEGTNTGAFF. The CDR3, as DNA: TGTGCTAGTGGTTTGGAAGGAACGAACACTGGAGCTTTCTTT.

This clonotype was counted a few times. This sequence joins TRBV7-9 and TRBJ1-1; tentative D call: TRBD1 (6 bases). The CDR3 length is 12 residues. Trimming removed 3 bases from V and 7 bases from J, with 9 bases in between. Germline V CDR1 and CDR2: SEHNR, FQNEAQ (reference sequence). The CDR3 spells CASSFGQLEAFF. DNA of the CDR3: TGTGCCAGCAGCTTCGGACAGCTTGAAGCTTTCTTT.

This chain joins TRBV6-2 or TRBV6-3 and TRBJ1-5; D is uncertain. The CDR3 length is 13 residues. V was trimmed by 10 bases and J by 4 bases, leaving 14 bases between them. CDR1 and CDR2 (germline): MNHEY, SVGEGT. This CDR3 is CATGEGWNQPQHF. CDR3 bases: TGTGCCACTGGGGAGGGTTGGAATCAGCCCCAGCATTTT.

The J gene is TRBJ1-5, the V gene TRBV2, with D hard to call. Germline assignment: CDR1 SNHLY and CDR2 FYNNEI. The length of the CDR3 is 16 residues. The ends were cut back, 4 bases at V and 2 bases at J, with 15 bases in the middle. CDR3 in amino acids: CASSARREEGNQPQHF. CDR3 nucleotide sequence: TGTGCCAGCAGTGCTCGGAGGGAAGAAGGCAATCAGCCCCAGCATTTT. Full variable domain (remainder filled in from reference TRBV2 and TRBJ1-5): EPEVTQTPSHQVTQMGQEVILRCVPISNHLYFYWYRQILGQKVEFLVSFYNNEISEKSEIFDDQFSVERPDGSNFTLKIRSTKLEDSAMYFCASSARREEGNQPQHFGDGTRLSIL.

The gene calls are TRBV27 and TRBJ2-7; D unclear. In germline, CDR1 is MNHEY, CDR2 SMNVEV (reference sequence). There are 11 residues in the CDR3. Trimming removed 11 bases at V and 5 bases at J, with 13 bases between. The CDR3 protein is CAGWLGNEQYF. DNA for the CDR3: TGTGCCGGCTGGCTGGGGAACGAGCAGTACTTC.

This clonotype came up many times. The CDR3: CASSLLSGELFF. The CDR3 DNA sequence: TGCGCCAGCAGCTTGTTGAGCGGGGAGCTGTTTTTT. The rearrangement joins TRBV5-1 to TRBJ2-2, with D hard to call. V dropped 1 base and J dropped 7 bases, with 5 bases sitting between them. The CDR3 is made up of 12 amino acids. The germline V gene has CDR1 SGHRS and CDR2 YFSETQ.

The CDR3 sequence: CASKTPGTGTHEQYF. Here the CDR3 DNA reads TGTGCCAGCAAAACCCCCGGGACAGGGACGCACGAGCAGTACTTC. The chain links TRBV28 to TRBJ2-7; 9 bases fit TRBD1. The CDR3 extends over 15 amino acids. In germline, CDR1 is MDHEN, CDR2 SYDVKM. The trim removed 7 bases at V and 5 bases at J, leaving 12 bases unmatched.

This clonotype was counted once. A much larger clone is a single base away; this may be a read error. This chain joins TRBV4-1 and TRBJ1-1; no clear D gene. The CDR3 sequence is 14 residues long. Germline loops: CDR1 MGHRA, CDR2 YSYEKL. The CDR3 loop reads CASSQGGGIPDAFF. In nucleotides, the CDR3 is TGCGCCAGCAGCCAAGGTGGAGGAATCCCTGACGCTTTCTTT.

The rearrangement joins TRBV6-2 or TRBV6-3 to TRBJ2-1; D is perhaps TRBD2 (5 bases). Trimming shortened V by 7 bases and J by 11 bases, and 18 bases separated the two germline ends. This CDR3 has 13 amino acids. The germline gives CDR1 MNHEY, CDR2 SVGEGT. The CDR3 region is CASTVAWRAQQFF. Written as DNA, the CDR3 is TGTGCCAGCACCGTGGCTTGGCGGGCTCAGCAGTTCTTC.

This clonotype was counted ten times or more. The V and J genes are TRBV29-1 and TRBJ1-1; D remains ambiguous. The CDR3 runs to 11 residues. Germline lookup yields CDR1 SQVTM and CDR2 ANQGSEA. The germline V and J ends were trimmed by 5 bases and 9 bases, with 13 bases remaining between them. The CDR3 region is CSVPHGRQAFF. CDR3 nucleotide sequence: TGCAGCGTTCCACACGGCCGCCAAGCTTTCTTT.

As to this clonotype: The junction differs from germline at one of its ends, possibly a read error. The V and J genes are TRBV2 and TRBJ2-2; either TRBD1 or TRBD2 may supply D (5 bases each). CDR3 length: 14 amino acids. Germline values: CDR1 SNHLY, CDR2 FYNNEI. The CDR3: CARRGSGYTGELLF. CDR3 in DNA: TGTGCCAGGCGCGGGTCAGGGTACACCGGGGAGCTGTTATTT.

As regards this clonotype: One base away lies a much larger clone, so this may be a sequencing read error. The chain's CDR3 is CASSLVGRSTDTQNF. The CDR3 bases are TGTGCCAGCAGCTTAGTAGGCAGAAGCACAGATACGCAGAATTTT. The V gene is TRBV7-9, the J gene TRBJ2-3, with D hard to call. Germline values: CDR1 SEHNR, CDR2 FQNEAQ (reference sequence). The CDR3 contains 15 residues.

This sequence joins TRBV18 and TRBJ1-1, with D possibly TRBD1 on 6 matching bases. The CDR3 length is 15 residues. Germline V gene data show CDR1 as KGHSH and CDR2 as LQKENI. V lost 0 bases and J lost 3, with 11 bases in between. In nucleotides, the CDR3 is TGTGCCAGCTCACCACCGACAGGCTGGGACACTGAAGCTTTCTTT. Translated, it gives CASSPPTGWDTEAFF.

In nucleotides, the CDR3 is TGCGCCAGCAGCCAAGAGGGACTAGCGGGGACCTACAATGAGCAGTTCTTC. It yields the protein CASSQEGLAGTYNEQFF. V usage is TRBV4-1 and J usage is TRBJ2-1, with 13 bases lining up with TRBD2. The CDR3 loop spans 17 amino acids. Trimming cost V 0 bases and J 2 bases; bases outside gene matches: 1. Germline V gives CDR1 MGHRA, CDR2 YSYEKL.

The CDR3 DNA follows: TGTGCCAGCAGTTTGAAGTGGGGACTGACTCTAGCGGGAGTCTACGAGCAGTACTTC. It translates to CASSLKWGLTLAGVYEQYF. The rearrangement joins TRBV28 to TRBJ2-7; 10 nucleotides align to TRBD2. With 3 bases clipped from V and 3 bases from J, the junction kept 17 bases outside the gene matches. The CDR3 contains 19 residues. The germline V gene encodes CDR1 MDHEN and CDR2 SYDVKM.

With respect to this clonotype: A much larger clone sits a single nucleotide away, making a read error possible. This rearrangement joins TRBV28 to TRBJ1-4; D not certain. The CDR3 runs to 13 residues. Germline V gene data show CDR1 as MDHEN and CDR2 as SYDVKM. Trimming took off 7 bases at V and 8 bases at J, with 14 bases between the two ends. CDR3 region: CASTVLSEEKLFF. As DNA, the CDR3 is TGTGCCAGCACCGTCCTCAGTGAAGAAAAACTGTTTTTT.

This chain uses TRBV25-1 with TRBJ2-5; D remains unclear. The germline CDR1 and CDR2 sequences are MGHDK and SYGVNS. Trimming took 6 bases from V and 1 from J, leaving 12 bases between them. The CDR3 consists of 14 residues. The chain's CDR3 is CASRVGNIQETQYF. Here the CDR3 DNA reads TGTGCCAGCAGAGTTGGGAACATCCAAGAGACCCAGTACTTC.